These 32 T cell receptor beta chains came from one sample sequenced in a study of OX40 agonist ivuxolimab in advanced cancers. Profiling relied on immunoSEQ multiplex PCR, and the TCRdb table lists in-frame clones only, not all of them. The repertoire consists of some 77,000 clones, with around 85% occurring once and the leading ten covering approximately 2.2%. This specimen consisted of CD4+ or CD8+ T cells sorted from blood, obtained in a trial of the OX40 agonist ivuxolimab. The receptors were sampled from an adult with an advanced solid tumor such as melanoma, head and neck, liver or kidney cancer.

The genes are TRBV28 and TRBJ1-1; D ambiguous. V lost 7 bases, J lost 1 base, and 7 bases lay in between. CDR1 and CDR2 (germline): MDHEN, SYDVKM. This CDR3 comprises 12 residues. The CDR3 is CASTTQNTEAFF. DNA for the CDR3: TGTGCCAGCACGACGCAGAACACTGAAGCTTTCTTT.

As regards this clone: Other DNA sequences in this specimen translate into the identical CDR3. The rearrangement links TRBV5-1 to TRBJ2-3; no definite D call. Trimming left V 0 bases short and J 5 bases short, with 4 bases between. CDR1 SGHRS and CDR2 YFSETQ come from the germline V gene. The CDR3 extends over 12 amino acids. The CDR3 region is CASSLGGDTQYF. For the CDR3, the DNA is TGCGCCAGCAGCTTGGGTGGAGATACGCAGTATTTT. Full variable domain (missing parts from reference TRBV5-1 and TRBJ2-3): KAGVTQTPRYLIKTRGQQVTLSCSPISGHRSVSWYQQTPGQGLQFLFEYFSETQRNKGNFPGRFSGRQFSNSRSEMNVSTLELGDSALYLCASSLGGDTQYFGPGTRLTVL.

The chain has TRBV9 and TRBJ1-2, with D possibly TRBD1 on 6 matching bases. Germline CDR1 SGDLS, CDR2 YYNGEE. The CDR3 covers 13 residues. The germline V and J ends were trimmed by 4 bases and 5 bases, with 12 bases remaining between them. The CDR3 protein is CASSPDRRYGYTF. CDR3 DNA: TGTGCCAGCAGCCCTGACAGGAGATATGGCTACACCTTC. The full variable domain, rest sourced from reference TRBV9 and TRBJ1-2, is DSGVTQTPKHLITATGQRVTLRCSPRSGDLSVYWYQQSLDQGLQFLIQYYNGEERAKGNILERFSAQQFPDLHSELNLSSLELGDSALYFCASSPDRRYGYTFGSGTRLTVV.

The chain carries TRBV7-2 and TRBJ2-1; D is perhaps TRBD1 (6 bases). V was cut by 6 bases and J by 4 bases, with 13 bases left in between. This CDR3 has 14 amino acids. CDR1 is SGHTA and CDR2 is FQGNSA in the germline V gene. The CDR3 DNA follows: TGTGCCAGCAGACAGGGCTCGAAGTACAATGAGCAGTTCTTC. This encodes CASRQGSKYNEQFF.

This clone was recorded only once. The J gene is TRBJ1-1, the V gene TRBV7-6, with D perhaps matching TRBD1 (5 bases). V dropped 2 bases and J dropped 4 bases, with 11 bases sitting between them. The CDR3 sequence is 14 residues long. Germline-derived CDR1 and CDR2 are SGHVS and FNYEAQ. CDR3 bases: TGTGCCAGCAGCTTAACCAGGACATTCACTGAAGCTTTCTTT. Translation: CASSLTRTFTEAFF.

This chain connects TRBV6-5 to TRBJ2-5; D is undetermined. Gene TRBJ2-7 matches the end of the DNA better, so the J call may be wrong. Germline V gene data show CDR1 as MNHEY and CDR2 as SVGAGI. There are 13 residues in the CDR3. The CDR3 sequence: CASSYRQFYEQYF. CDR3 sequence (DNA): TGTGCCAGCAGTTACCGACAATTCTACGAGCAGTACTTC.

This clone has more than one count but fewer than ten. V usage is TRBV4-2 and J usage is TRBJ1-1, with D tentatively TRBD1 (6 bases). Germline V lookup: CDR1 LGHNA, CDR2 YNFKEQ. The CDR3 has 16 amino acids. V was clipped by 4 bases and J by 3 bases, with 18 bases between them. DNA for the CDR3: TGTGCCAGCAGCCGCTCCCTCGGACAGTTGTACACTGAAGCTTTCTTT. Translating it yields CASSRSLGQLYTEAFF.

This clone has just a few counts. The chain links TRBV4-3 to TRBJ2-5; 8 bases map to TRBD2. The CDR3 is 16 amino acids. CDR1 and CDR2 (germline): LGHNA, YSLEER. V was clipped by 4 bases and J by 4 bases; unmatched bases: 11. The CDR3 DNA is TGCGCCAGCAGCCGAGGCGGGGGGTCGAAGGGAGAGACCCAGTACTTC. Translating gives CASSRGGGSKGETQYF.

As concerns this clone: The same CDR3 also results from other DNA sequences found in this sample. The chain employs TRBV15 and TRBJ1-5; D gene uncertain. This CDR3 has 12 residues. V was cut by 3 bases and J by 4 bases, with 4 bases left in between. Germline V gene data show CDR1 as LNHNV and CDR2 as YYDKDF (reference sequence). The CDR3 is CATSRGNQPQHF. The CDR3 nucleotides read TGTGCCACCAGCAGGGGGAATCAGCCCCAGCATTTT.

The rearrangement uses TRBV28 and TRBJ2-4, with D hard to call. Per germline, CDR1 MDHEN and CDR2 SYDVKM. Between the trimmed V and J ends, which lost 4 bases and 3 bases, there was a span of 10 bases. The CDR3 has 14 residues. CDR3 protein: CASSSSRGKNIQYF. The CDR3 DNA reads TGTGCCAGCAGTTCCTCCCGCGGCAAAAACATTCAGTACTTC.

The chain joins TRBV6-6 to TRBJ2-3; D call uncertain. The germline V gene has CDR1 MNHNY and CDR2 SVGAGI (reference sequence). The ends were cut back, 0 bases at V and 3 bases at J, with 10 bases in the middle. The CDR3 has 15 amino acids. The CDR3 spells CASSYSSLGTDTQYF. In DNA form, the CDR3 reads TGTGCCAGCAGTTACTCGTCGCTTGGGACAGATACGCAGTATTTT.

This chain uses TRBV5-1 with TRBJ2-7; D unclear. Trimming cost V 1 base and J 6 bases, with 11 bases left between them. Germline V lookup: CDR1 SGHRS, CDR2 YFSETQ. The CDR3 is 13 amino acids. The CDR3 DNA is TGCGCCAGCAGCTTGACCCCACGGGCCGAGCAGTACTTC. Translation gives CASSLTPRAEQYF.

The chain combines TRBV11-2 with TRBJ2-5, with 9 bases lining up with TRBD2. The CDR3 spans 16 residues. The junction had 12 bases not matched to a gene; V was cut back by 5 bases and J by 5 bases. Germline CDR1 is SGHAT and CDR2 is FQNNGV. The CDR3 sequence: CASSPSLAGVGETQYF. As DNA, the CDR3 is TGTGCCAGCAGCCCTAGTTTAGCGGGGGTGGGGGAGACCCAGTACTTC.

The gene calls are TRBV7-7 and TRBJ2-4; 11 bases are a match to TRBD2. The germline gives CDR1 SSHAT, CDR2 FNYEAQ (reference sequence). The CDR3 contains 20 residues. Trimming took 1 base from V and 3 from J; bases not matched to a gene: 14. CDR3 in DNA: TGTGCCAGCAGCTTAGGATTAGCGGGGGGGCCGTATAAGGTCAAAAACATTCAGTACTTC. Its protein product is CASSLGLAGGPYKVKNIQYF.

V usage is TRBV19 and J usage is TRBJ2-3, with 10 nucleotides matching TRBD1. Germline V lookup: CDR1 LNHDA, CDR2 SQIVND (reference sequence). The J segment lost 7 bases and the V segment lost 6 bases, leaving 10 bases of the junction unmatched. CDR3 length: 15 residues. CDR3 in amino acids: CASSLAGTGEHTQYF. CDR3 DNA sequence: TGTGCCAGTAGCCTAGCCGGGACAGGGGAACATACGCAGTATTTT. Variable domain in full (rest from reference TRBV19 and TRBJ2-3): DGGITQSPKYLFRKEGQNVTLSCEQNLNHDAMYWYRQDPGQGLRLIYYSQIVNDFQKGDIAEGYSVSREKKESFPLTVTSAQKNPTAFYLCASSLAGTGEHTQYFGPGTRLTVL.

The chain couples TRBV6-1 to TRBJ2-3; D possibly uses TRBD1 or TRBD2 (6 bases each). Germline V gene data show CDR1 as MNHNS and CDR2 as SASEGT. CDR3 size: 11 residues. Trimming pared 10 bases from V and 10 bases from J, leaving 15 bases between. CDR3 sequence: CAMSQGGSQYF. In DNA form, the CDR3 reads TGTGCCATGAGCCAAGGGGGGTCGCAGTATTTT.

A note on this clone: The sample contains more than one DNA sequence encoding this CDR3. The chain joins TRBV5-1 to TRBJ2-5, with 8 bases aligning to TRBD1. From germline, CDR1 is SGHRS and CDR2 YFSETQ. The V segment lost 0 bases and the J segment 4 bases; nucleotides outside the gene matches: 5. This CDR3 comprises 15 residues. Here the CDR3 DNA reads TGCGCCAGCAGCTTGGGCGCCGGGACAGGAGAGACCCAGTACTTC. Protein: CASSLGAGTGETQYF.

This chain links TRBV6-1 with TRBJ2-7; D possibly uses TRBD1 or TRBD2 (5 bases each). The CDR3 spans 13 residues. Germline CDR1 reads MNHNS; CDR2 reads SASEGT. Trimming took 5 bases from V and 2 from J, leaving 10 bases between them. The DNA for the CDR3 is TGTGCCAGCAGTCTCCGGGGCCCCTACGAGCAGTACTTC. Encoded protein: CASSLRGPYEQYF.

The V and J genes are TRBV5-1 and TRBJ1-1, with 7 bases that match TRBD1. V shed 8 bases, J shed 2 bases, and the junction held 3 bases outside the gene matches. The germline gives CDR1 SGHRS, CDR2 YFSETQ. This CDR3 is built from 12 residues. The CDR3 here is CASRQGNTEAFF. In DNA form, the CDR3 reads TGCGCCAGTCGACAGGGCAACACTGAAGCTTTCTTT.

The gene calls are TRBV6-5 and TRBJ2-1; D tentatively reads TRBD1 or TRBD2 (5 bases each). Germline V gene lookup returns CDR1 MNHEY and CDR2 SVGAGI. The CDR3 runs to 13 residues. The ends were cut back, 4 bases at V and 4 bases at J, with 8 bases in the middle. CDR3 coding DNA: TGTGCCAGCAGTTTGGGACGGTACAATGAGCAGTTCTTC. Its protein is CASSLGRYNEQFF.

The chain couples TRBV7-9 to TRBJ1-2; 10 positions agree with TRBD1. With V trimmed by 4 bases and J by 6 bases, 8 bases remained unmatched. The CDR3 sequence is 15 residues long. Germline CDR1 SEHNR, CDR2 FQNEAQ (reference sequence). CDR3 in DNA: TGTGCCAGCAGCTCTGAGACAGGGGGCGCCCATGGCTACACCTTC. Its protein is CASSSETGGAHGYTF.

CDR3 loop: CASSPGTGGDTQYF. DNA of the CDR3: TGTGCCAGCTCACCAGGGACCGGGGGAGATACGCAGTATTTT. The V gene is TRBV18, the J gene TRBJ2-3, with a weak D call TRBD2 (6 bases). V was pared by 2 bases and J by 5 bases, with 11 bases between. Germline-derived CDR1 and CDR2 are KGHSH and LQKENI. This CDR3 spans 14 amino acids.

This chain uses TRBV7-9 with TRBJ2-7; the D gene is possibly TRBD1 (6 bases). CDR1 is SEHNR, CDR2 FQNEAQ, per germline (reference sequence). This CDR3 comprises 14 residues. Trimming took 5 bases from V and 0 from J, leaving 11 bases between them. The CDR3 bases are TGTGCCAGCAGCCGACAGGAGAGCTCCTACGAGCAGTACTTC. It translates to CASSRQESSYEQYF.

The V and J genes are TRBV11-3 and TRBJ1-1; D perhaps matches TRBD1 (5 bases). V lost 4 bases and J 6 bases, leaving 12 bases between the germline ends. Germline assignment: CDR1 SGHNT and CDR2 YENEEA. The CDR3 has 13 residues. This chain's CDR3 is CASSWGTTSEAFF. For the CDR3, the DNA is TGTGCCAGCAGCTGGGGGACCACCTCTGAAGCTTTCTTT.

The chain employs TRBV19 and TRBJ1-5, with 11 bases that match TRBD1. V shed 5 bases, J shed 1 base, and the junction held 7 bases outside the gene matches. Germline assignment: CDR1 LNHDA and CDR2 SQIVND (reference sequence). This CDR3 contains 17 residues. In nucleotides, the CDR3 is TGTGCCAGTAGTTCGGACAGGGGGCGAGTGAGCAATCAGCCCCAGCATTTT. Translating it yields CASSSDRGRVSNQPQHF.

The chain recombines TRBV6-1 with TRBJ2-3; D ambiguous. The length of the CDR3 is 15 residues. Germline loops: CDR1 MNHNS, CDR2 SASEGT. V was trimmed by 7 bases and J by 3 bases, leaving 17 bases between them. CDR3 DNA sequence: TGTGCCAGCATCTTCGTCGTCGGAACTACAGATACGCAGTATTTT. Its protein is CASIFVVGTTDTQYF.

This chain connects TRBV5-1 to TRBJ2-1, with 8 bases fitting TRBD2. V shed 0 bases and J 4 bases; nucleotides not matched to a gene: 6. The CDR3 loop spans 16 amino acids. Germline assignment: CDR1 SGHRS and CDR2 YFSETQ. CDR3 in DNA: TGCGCCAGCAGCTTGGGTAGCGGGACTTTGTACAATGAGCAGTTCTTC. Its protein product is CASSLGSGTLYNEQFF.

The rearrangement links TRBV28 to TRBJ2-2; tentatively, D is TRBD1 (5 bases). CDR1 is MDHEN and CDR2 is SYDVKM in the germline V gene. Trimming shortened V by 2 bases and J by 4 bases, and 8 bases separated the two germline ends. The CDR3 has 14 residues. The CDR3 here is CASSLGAATGELFF. DNA for the CDR3: TGTGCCAGCAGTTTAGGGGCAGCCACCGGGGAGCTGTTTTTT.

The chain joins TRBV7-8 to TRBJ2-3; D is possibly TRBD2 (5 bases). Germline-derived CDR1 and CDR2 are SGHVS and FQNEAQ. Trimming pared 5 bases from V and 5 bases from J, leaving 17 bases between. The CDR3 covers 15 residues. CDR3 loop: CASSEAGENGDTQYF. The CDR3 DNA reads TGTGCCAGCAGCGAAGCCGGGGAAAACGGAGATACGCAGTATTTT. Complete variable domain (other parts from reference TRBV7-8 and TRBJ2-3): GAGVSQSPRYKVAKRGQDVALRCDPISGHVSLFWYQQALGQGPEFLTYFQNEAQLDKSGLPSDRFFAERPEGSVSTLKIQRTQQEDSAVYLCASSEAGENGDTQYFGPGTRLTVL.

The chain carries TRBV14 and TRBJ1-2; TRBD1 might be the D (6 bases). This CDR3 comprises 16 residues. Germline V gives CDR1 SGHDN, CDR2 FVKESK. V lost 2 bases, J lost 4 bases, and 17 bases lay in between. The DNA for the CDR3 is TGTGCCAGCAGCCAAAAAGGGGGGGCTCGTATCTATGGCTACACCTTC. Residues: CASSQKGGARIYGYTF.

The gene calls are TRBV5-1 and TRBJ1-1, with 8 bases aligning to TRBD1. The J segment lost 0 bases and the V segment lost 4 bases, leaving 14 bases of the junction unmatched. This CDR3 has 18 amino acids. Germline loops: CDR1 SGHRS, CDR2 YFSETQ. CDR3 sequence (DNA): TGCGCCAGCAGCCTGCTGTTTGCCGACAGGGGAGTGAACACTGAAGCTTTCTTT. Protein: CASSLLFADRGVNTEAFF.

This clone came up a few times. This chain links TRBV5-4 with TRBJ1-5; 9 bases fit TRBD1. V gave up 4 bases and J gave up 5 bases; unmatched junction bases: 1. CDR1 is SGHNT, CDR2 YYREEE, per germline (reference sequence). This CDR3 spans 13 amino acids. The DNA for the CDR3 is TGTGCCAGCAGCAGACAGGGGGATCAGCCCCAGCATTTT. Its protein is CASSRQGDQPQHF.